This T cell receptor (beta chain) was profiled in a study of blood T cell repertoires in COVID-19. Looking at the study overall: The analysed material was cDNA or gDNA that came from T cells, B-cell-depleted T cells, or PBMCs.

This table comes from immunoSEQ multiplex PCR, and its TCRdb copy is limited to in-frame clones, with some not included. The data contain approximately 240,000 clones, roughly 80% of them seen just once; the ten biggest clones take up more than 4.5%. This clone was observed a few times. Germline V gives CDR1 MDHEN, CDR2 SYDVKM. The CDR3 runs to 15 residues. V dropped 4 bases and J dropped 4; count of bases not matched to a gene: 8. The source is an elderly woman with active or convalescent COVID-19. Sequencing used peripheral blood. V is TRBV28 and J is TRBJ1-2, with 8 bases aligning to TRBD1. Here the CDR3 reads CASSSVAGGVYGYTF. The CDR3 DNA reads TGTGCCAGCAGTTCCGTCGCAGGGGGCGTCTATGGCTACACCTTC.